This entry features one T cell receptor beta chain sequence. These data belong to a study of cytomegalovirus exposure and HLA in healthy donors. The CDR3 contains 15 residues. With 2 bases clipped from V and 1 base from J, the junction kept 5 bases outside the gene matches. The germline CDR1 and CDR2 sequences are SGHDT and YYEEEE. 60 Vbeta and 13 Jbeta primers were used in PCR. Libraries were prepared by immunoSEQ multiplex PCR; TCRdb keeps only in-frame clonotypes and omits some of them. The table has around 200,000 clones, more than 75% seen once. V is TRBV5-6 and J is TRBJ1-2; 7 bases fit TRBD1. This sequence was found in a young woman in good health and CMV-seronegative. Sequencing was done on a sample of PBMCs. CDR3 loop: CASSFWDRSNYGYTF. CDR3 DNA: TGTGCCAGCAGCTTCTGGGACAGAAGTAACTATGGCTACACCTTC.